Listed below are T cell receptor beta chains from one sample, sequenced in a study of CD4 T cells in relation to SARS-CoV-2 and coronaviruses. Assay: immunoSEQ multiplex PCR; the TCRdb copy retains only in-frame clones and omits some. In the table there are just under 65,000 clones, approximately 94% of which are singletons. The source material was naive CD4+ T cells from PBMCs. These receptor sequences come from a human donor in good health. Each CDR3 is given with its conserved first and last residue. The D gene is left open where the match is weak. Expanded clones get a size class; other rows say once, few or many, or leave the size out.

>TRBV5-1|TRBD2|14|.|TRBJ2-3
TGCGCCAGCAGCTCTAGCGGGAGCACAGATACGCAGTATTTT
CASSSSGSTDTQYF
>TRBV2|TRBD1|17|.|TRBJ1-6
TGTGCCAGCAGTGAAACTTTCCGGACAGGCCCTAATTCACCCCTCCACTTT
CASSETFRTGPNSPLHF
>TRBV2|.|14|once|TRBJ2-1
TGTGCCAGCAGCCAAAACGTCAAGTCGAATGAGCAGTTCTTC
CASSQNVKSNEQFF
>TRBV30|TRBD1|12|.|TRBJ1-2
TGTGCCTGGGACAGGGCGGTCTATGGCTACACCTTC
CAWDRAVYGYTF
>TRBV5-1|TRBD1|14|once|TRBJ1-1
TGCGCCAGCAGCCTAGAGGGGGCTAACACTGAAGCTTTCTTT
CASSLEGANTEAFF
>TRBV2|.|15|.|TRBJ2-2
TGTGCCAGCAGATTAGATCCCGGTAGCACCGGGGAGCTGTTTTTT
CASRLDPGSTGELFF
>TRBV10-3|.|14|once|TRBJ2-7
TGTGCCATCAAACAGGAGAAACCCCCCTACGAGCAGTACTTC
CAIKQEKPPYEQYF
>TRBV28|TRBD1|18|.|TRBJ2-7
TGTGCCAGCAGTCTATGGGCACAGCCGGTGGACAGGGGCTACGAGCAGTACTTC
CASSLWAQPVDRGYEQYF
>TRBV18|.|14|.|TRBJ2-5
TGTGCCAGCTCACCACAAGTGAGTCAAGAGACCCAGTACTTC
CASSPQVSQETQYF
>TRBV5-1|TRBD1|12|.|TRBJ1-2
TGCGCCAGCAGACAGGGGAGTAGTGGCTACACCTTC
CASRQGSSGYTF
>TRBV18|.|13|.|TRBJ1-6
TGTGCCAGCTCACCTCAAGGGGTAACGTCCCTCCACTTT
CASSPQGVTSLHF
>TRBV28|.|17|.|TRBJ2-4
TGTGCCAGCAGCCCTGAGGACGAGGGCCAAGCCAAAAACATTCAGTACTTC
CASSPEDEGQAKNIQYF
>TRBV10-3|.|14|.|TRBJ1-3
TGTGCCATCAGTGAGTCCGATTCTGGAAACACCATATATTTT
CAISESDSGNTIYF
>TRBV19|TRBD1|14|.|TRBJ2-7
TGTGCCAGTAGGCCGGGACAGGGGGGCTACGAGCAGTACTTC
CASRPGQGGYEQYF
>TRBV5-1|.|14|.|TRBJ1-4
TGCGCCAGCGGAACAGGAGTTACTAATGAAAAACTGTTTTTT
CASGTGVTNEKLFF
>TRBV28|TRBD1|15|few|TRBJ1-6
TGTGCCAGCAGTATACCGGGACAGGGGAATTCACCCCTCCACTTT
CASSIPGQGNSPLHF
>TRBV6-5|TRBD1|15|.|TRBJ2-7
TGTGCCAGCAGTTACCGGACAGGGCGGACCTACGAGCAGTACTTC
CASSYRTGRTYEQYF
>TRBV7-3|TRBD2|15|.|TRBJ2-3
TGTGCCAGCAGCTTATTACCGGGAGGAGCAGATACGCAGTATTTT
CASSLLPGGADTQYF
>TRBV5-1|TRBD2|16|.|TRBJ2-7
TGCGCCAGCAGCTTGGAATCGGGGGGTGGCGGCTACGAGCAGTACTTC
CASSLESGGGGYEQYF
>TRBV11-2|.|15|.|TRBJ2-1
TGTGCCAGCAGCTTAGTGTCCGCCTCCTACAATGAGCAGTTCTTC
CASSLVSASYNEQFF
>TRBV29-1|.|13|.|TRBJ2-1
TGCAGCGGGGGACCTCCTGGGGCGCATGAGCAGTTCTTC
CSGGPPGAHEQFF
>TRBV7-9|.|14|.|TRBJ2-7
TGTGCCAGCAGCCAGGGTTCGAAGTCCTACGAGCAGTACTTC
CASSQGSKSYEQYF
>TRBV7-9|.|15|few|TRBJ1-1
TGTGCCAGCAGCTTAGGAAGTGGATGGAACACTGAAGCTTTCTTT
CASSLGSGWNTEAFF
>TRBV28|.|14|.|TRBJ2-6
TGTGCCAGCAGTTTACAATCTGGGGCCAACGTCCTGACTTTC
CASSLQSGANVLTF
>TRBV18|TRBD1|20|.|TRBJ2-4
TGTGCCAGCTCACCAGAATCGAACAGGGGAATCTCAGTAGCCAAAAACATTCAGTACTTC
CASSPESNRGISVAKNIQYF
>TRBV21-1|.|15|.|TRBJ2-1
TGTGCCAGCAGCACATCCCCCCGGGGGGCAAGGGAGCAGTTCTTC
CASSTSPRGAREQFF